The 9 T cell receptor beta chains listed next were all sequenced from one sample in a study of human CD8 memory T cell subsets. UMI-labeled 5' RACE was the method by which TCR beta libraries were made. Each CDR3 protein gets one entry in TCRdb, which reprocessed the 5' RACE reads and gives no DNA. The table lists almost 9,500 distinct CDR3 sequences. Input material: CD8+ T cells from PBMCs. These receptors were obtained from a human donor in good health.

V is TRBV10-1 and J is TRBJ2-7; TCRdb calls TRBD2, which cannot be checked without DNA. The CDR3 is 20 amino acids. Germline lookup yields CDR1 WNHNN and CDR2 SYGVQD (reference sequence). The chain's CDR3 is CASRAKGTSGSLPADYEQYF.

This chain links TRBV29-1 with TRBJ2-4; TCRdb's D call, TRBD2, is unchecked because there is no DNA. The length of the CDR3 is 13 residues. The germline gives CDR1 SQVTM, CDR2 ANQGSEA. CDR3 loop: CSAWTSWENIQYF.

Considering frequency, this clonotype is medium-sized (0.01 to 0.1%). This sequence joins TRBV7-9 and TRBJ2-1; TCRdb proposes TRBD1, but this gene call is untestable without DNA. Per the germline V gene, CDR1 is SEHNR and CDR2 is FQNEAQ (reference sequence). This CDR3 comprises 13 residues. CDR3 sequence reads: CASSPPSWDEQFF.

The CDR3 loop reads CASSFRDTFSGNTIYF. The chain combines TRBV13 with TRBJ1-3; absent DNA, TCRdb's TRBD1 call cannot be checked. This CDR3 has 16 amino acids. CDR1 PRHDT and CDR2 FYEKMQ come from the germline V gene (reference sequence).

V usage is TRBV6-2 or TRBV6-3 and J usage is TRBJ2-1; checking the TCRdb D call of TRBD1 is not possible without DNA. Germline V gene lookup returns CDR1 MNHEY and CDR2 SVGEGT. The CDR3 contains 14 residues. The CDR3: CASRAPGEDNEQFF.

The chain combines TRBV28 with TRBJ2-1; the TCRdb D gene call, TRBD2, has no DNA to confirm it. In germline, CDR1 is MDHEN, CDR2 SYDVKM. CDR3 size: 20 residues. CDR3 in amino acids: CASSLWYSRTSGRDYNEQFF.

The chain links TRBV4-2 to TRBJ1-4. The CDR3 covers 15 residues. Germline lookup yields CDR1 LGHNA and CDR2 YNFKEQ. This CDR3 is CASSQEDQGREKLFF.

This clonotype is deemed medium-sized by its frequency. This rearrangement joins TRBV29-1 to TRBJ2-1; no DNA is available, so the TRBD2 call from TCRdb remains unchecked. This CDR3 spans 17 amino acids. Germline lookup yields CDR1 SQVTM and CDR2 ANQGSEA. The CDR3 sequence is CSVEGLTSGPSYNEQFF.

Frequency places this clonotype as medium-sized (0.01 to 0.1%). This chain connects TRBV7-3 to TRBJ2-2; there is no DNA to check the TCRdb D call of TRBD2. CDR1 is SGHTA and CDR2 is FQGTGA in the germline V gene. The CDR3 extends over 16 amino acids. This CDR3 is CASSLPGGFQAGELFF.